The 32 T cell receptor beta chains reported below all come from one sample, sequenced in a study of blood T cell repertoires in COVID-19. Profiled with immunoSEQ multiplex PCR; TCRdb holds only in-frame clones, not every one. The sample lists 350,000 to 450,000 clones; roughly 84% were seen once. Sequenced input: PBMCs or T cells enriched from blood (not recorded which). All receptors derive from a woman aged 18-29 years who had been exposed to COVID-19.

CDR3 region: CASSSHRDEYTEAFF. CDR3 sequence (DNA): TGTGCCAGCAGCTCACACAGGGATGAGTACACTGAAGCTTTCTTT. The V call is TRBV7-9, the J call TRBJ1-1, with D possibly being TRBD1 (6 bases). Germline V CDR1 and CDR2: SEHNR, FQNEAQ (reference sequence). The V end lost 4 bases, the J end lost 3 bases, and 15 bases lay between the germline ends. The CDR3 consists of 15 residues.

This clone was detected a few times. J is TRBJ2-1 and V is TRBV28; 12 bases are a match to TRBD2. V lost 7 bases and J lost 0; bases outside the gene matches: 7. The CDR3 is 17 residues long. Germline lookup yields CDR1 MDHEN and CDR2 SYDVKM. CDR3 sequence (DNA): TGTGCCAGCACCCTAGCGGGGGGGCTCGGCTCCTACAATGAGCAGTTCTTC. Amino acids: CASTLAGGLGSYNEQFF.

The chain employs TRBV7-9 and TRBJ2-2; 7 bases are a match to TRBD2. V shed 6 bases, J shed 6 bases, and the junction held 4 bases outside the gene matches. CDR3 length equals 13 residues. Germline CDR1 SEHNR, CDR2 FQNEAQ (reference sequence). CDR3 protein: CASSGSGAGELFF. The DNA for the CDR3 is TGTGCCAGCAGTGGAAGCGGGGCCGGGGAGCTGTTTTTT.

The chain couples TRBV5-1 to TRBJ2-1, with 9 bases identical to TRBD1. The CDR3 contains 15 residues. CDR1 is SGHRS, CDR2 YFSETQ, per germline. The J segment lost 6 bases and the V segment lost 4 bases, leaving 8 bases of the junction unmatched. CDR3 sequence reads: CASSLRDRVANEQFF. DNA of the CDR3: TGCGCCAGCAGCCTCCGGGACAGGGTAGCCAATGAGCAGTTCTTC.

V is TRBV10-1 and J is TRBJ2-2; 8 nucleotides agree with TRBD2. V was pared by 0 bases and J by 2 bases, with 8 bases of the junction left unmatched. The length of the CDR3 is 18 residues. The V gene's germline CDR1 is WNHNN and CDR2 SYGVQD (reference sequence). The CDR3 protein is CASSESLIAGINTGELFF. DNA of the CDR3: TGCGCCAGCAGTGAGTCGCTGATAGCGGGGATAAACACCGGGGAGCTGTTTTTT.

As regards this clone: This sequence may be a read error, since a much larger clone differs from it by one base. The chain couples TRBV11-1 to TRBJ2-7; the D gene is possibly TRBD1 (6 bases). Looked up from germline, CDR1 is SGHAT and CDR2 is FQDESV (reference sequence). This CDR3 region has 13 residues. Trimming removed 6 bases at V and 3 bases at J, with 12 bases between. The DNA for the CDR3 is TGTGCCAGCAGTTCCGGGACATACTACGAGCAGTACTTC. The encoded protein is CASSSGTYYEQYF.

The chain couples TRBV7-8 to TRBJ1-4, with 7 bases matching TRBD1. V lost 5 bases to trimming and J lost 14 bases; unmatched junction nucleotides: 5. This CDR3 region has 11 residues. Germline V lookup: CDR1 SGHVS, CDR2 FQNEAQ. The CDR3, as DNA: TGTGCCAGCAGCAATCAGGGGGTTCTGTTTTTT. This encodes CASSNQGVLFF.

The rearrangement joins TRBV18 to TRBJ2-3; 16 positions agree with TRBD2. The V gene end was trimmed by 6 bases and the J gene end by 9 bases; junction bases not matched to a gene: 6. CDR3 size: 15 residues. Germline V gives CDR1 KGHSH, CDR2 LQKENI. CDR3 DNA sequence: TGTGCCAGCTCGCCGGGACTAGCGGGAGGGGACACGCAGTATTTT. It encodes CASSPGLAGGDTQYF.

This clone was recorded once. The chain recombines TRBV29-1 with TRBJ1-1; D is perhaps TRBD1 (6 bases). CDR1 is SQVTM and CDR2 is ANQGSEA in the germline V gene. This CDR3 has 15 amino acids. Between the trimmed V and J ends, which lost 6 bases and 1 base, there was a span of 18 bases. The CDR3 nucleotides read TGCAGCGTGGGGGGGGCAGACGGGCAGAACACTGAAGCTTTCTTT. As protein: CSVGGADGQNTEAFF. The full variable domain, with the rest looked up from reference TRBV29-1 and TRBJ1-1, is SAVISQKPSRDICQRGTSLTIQCQVDSQVTMMFWYRQQPGQSLTLIATANQGSEATYESGFVIDKFPISRPNLTFSTLTVSNMSPEDSSIYLCSVGGADGQNTEAFFGQGTRLTVV.

This clone was detected a few times. The CDR3 loop is CASSLALRGANEKLFF. The CDR3 DNA follows: TGTGCCAGCAGCTTAGCTCTCCGGGGTGCTAATGAAAAACTGTTTTTT. The V and J genes are TRBV7-9 and TRBJ1-4; no clear D. The CDR3 has 16 residues. Germline CDR1 SEHNR, CDR2 FQNEAQ (reference sequence). V lost 0 bases to trimming and J lost 3 bases, with 11 bases between them.

This chain joins TRBV28 and TRBJ1-1, with D perhaps TRBD1 (5 bases). The CDR3 extends over 16 amino acids. Trimming removed 5 bases at V and 2 bases at J, with 18 bases between. Germline V gene data show CDR1 as MDHEN and CDR2 as SYDVKM. The CDR3 nucleotides are TGTGCCAGCAGTCCACCCCCGACAGCCCTAAACACTGAAGCTTTCTTT. Translated, it gives CASSPPPTALNTEAFF.

The rearrangement uses TRBV4-3 and TRBJ1-1, with D maybe TRBD1 (6 bases). The CDR3 runs 16 residues. V gave up 1 base and J gave up 5 bases, with 17 bases separating them. Germline values: CDR1 LGHNA, CDR2 YSLEER. CDR3 DNA: TGCGCCAGCAGCCAAGGGGCCGGGGGGCGACGAACTGAAGCTTTCTTT. This gives the protein CASSQGAGGRRTEAFF.

This chain joins TRBV9 and TRBJ1-6, with D maybe TRBD1 (6 bases). Trimming took off 4 bases at V and 5 bases at J, with 10 bases between the two ends. CDR3 size: 14 residues. CDR1 is SGDLS and CDR2 is YYNGEE in the germline V gene. The DNA for the CDR3 is TGTGCCAGCAGCACACAGGGTAATAATTCACCCCTCCACTTT. This codes for CASSTQGNNSPLHF.

The chain uses TRBV28 and TRBJ2-1, with 7 bases lining up with TRBD1. Germline assignment: CDR1 MDHEN and CDR2 SYDVKM. The CDR3 runs 15 residues. V shed 6 bases, J shed 4 bases, and the junction held 9 bases outside the gene matches. The CDR3 sequence: CASSQDRALYNEQFF. Written as DNA, the CDR3 is TGTGCCAGCAGCCAAGACAGGGCCTTATACAATGAGCAGTTCTTC.

The chain combines TRBV7-3 with TRBJ1-2; perhaps TRBD1 as D (6 bases). V shed 5 bases and J shed 8 bases, with 15 bases lying between them. There are 13 residues in the CDR3. Germline CDR1 reads SGHTA; CDR2 reads FQGTGA. The CDR3 DNA sequence: TGTGCCAGCAGCGATCAGGGGATGGGCGGCTACACCTTC. This sequence encodes CASSDQGMGGYTF.

This clone appeared a single time. The chain joins TRBV18 to TRBJ1-3; weak D call: TRBD1 (5 bases). CDR1 KGHSH and CDR2 LQKENI come from the germline V gene. V lost 3 bases to trimming and J lost 4 bases, with 13 bases between them. The CDR3 spans 15 residues. The CDR3, as DNA: TGTGCCAGCTCACCGACACAGGTTACAGGAAACACCATATATTTT. This codes for CASSPTQVTGNTIYF. The full variable domain, with the rest looked up from reference TRBV18 and TRBJ1-3, is NAGVMQNPRHLVRRRGQEARLRCSPMKGHSHVYWYRQLPEEGLKFMVYLQKENIIDESGMPKERFSAEFPKEGPSILRIQQVVRGDSAAYFCASSPTQVTGNTIYFGEGSWLTVV.

The CDR3 bases are TGTGCCTGGAGTCGGGGGGCAGGGGAGCAGTTCTTC. This gives the protein CAWSRGAGEQFF. The V call is TRBV30, the J call TRBJ2-1, with D perhaps TRBD2 (7 bases). V lost 2 bases to trimming and J lost 10 bases, with 12 bases between them. Germline CDR1 and CDR2: GTSNPN and SVGIG (reference sequence). The CDR3 contains 12 residues.

CDR3 region: CASSEVVAGGPNQETQYF. The CDR3 DNA reads as TGTGCCAGCAGTGAAGTGGTAGCGGGAGGCCCCAACCAAGAGACCCAGTACTTC. This sequence joins TRBV6-1 and TRBJ2-5, with 10 bases matching TRBD2. CDR1 is MNHNS, CDR2 SASEGT, per germline. The CDR3 sequence is 18 residues long. The V and J ends lost 1 base and 0 bases, in that order; junction bases with no gene match: 8.

The chain links TRBV18 to TRBJ2-7, with 7 bases aligning to TRBD2. Germline CDR1 and CDR2: KGHSH and LQKENI. CDR3 length: 18 amino acids. The V segment lost 2 bases and the J segment 3 bases; nucleotides outside the gene matches: 16. This CDR3 reads CASSPSGARGAIGYEQYF. In DNA, the CDR3 is TGTGCCAGCTCACCAAGCGGGGCCAGAGGGGCCATCGGCTACGAGCAGTACTTC.

The chain joins TRBV5-1 to TRBJ1-5, with D uncertain. With 0 bases removed from V and 6 bases from J, the gap between germline ends came to 7 bases. The CDR3 is 13 residues long. The V gene's germline CDR1 is SGHRS and CDR2 YFSETQ. The CDR3 is CASSLESGQPQHF. The CDR3 region has the DNA TGCGCCAGCAGCTTGGAGTCAGGTCAGCCCCAGCATTTT.

The chain couples TRBV6-2 or TRBV6-3 to TRBJ1-2; 7 nucleotides match TRBD1. The CDR3 has 13 residues. Looked up from germline, CDR1 is MNHEY and CDR2 is SVGEGT. J lost 2 bases, V lost 6 bases, and 3 bases had no gene match. CDR3 in DNA: TGTGCCAGCAGCCGACAGGGAAACTATGGCTACACCTTC. Translation: CASSRQGNYGYTF.

The chain carries TRBV2 and TRBJ2-2; TRBD1 aligns across 10 bases. V trimming: 2 bases; J trimming: 3 bases; junction bases outside the gene matches: 3. The CDR3 runs 16 residues. Germline assignment: CDR1 SNHLY and CDR2 FYNNEI. The CDR3 DNA reads as TGTGCCAGCAGTGAACGGGACAGGGGATACACCGGGGAGCTGTTTTTT. It translates to CASSERDRGYTGELFF.

A remark on this clone: Other nucleotide sequences from this sample produce the same CDR3. The chain recombines TRBV5-4 with TRBJ1-2; D is unresolved. The CDR3 sequence is 12 residues long. V was shortened by 0 bases and J by 4 bases, with 4 bases between the two germline ends. The germline gives CDR1 SGHNT, CDR2 YYREEE (reference sequence). CDR3 residues: CASSLDSYGYTF. As DNA, the CDR3 is TGTGCCAGCAGCTTGGATAGCTATGGCTACACCTTC.

The chain couples TRBV28 to TRBJ2-2, with TRBD1 identical over 7 bases. Germline values: CDR1 MDHEN, CDR2 SYDVKM. J gave up 0 bases and V 5 bases, and 3 bases lay outside the gene matches. This CDR3 is 15 amino acids long. In DNA, the CDR3 is TGTGCCAGCAGTCAGGGACAGCCGAACACCGGGGAGCTGTTTTTT. Its protein product is CASSQGQPNTGELFF.

The chain uses TRBV12-3 or TRBV12-4 and TRBJ2-3; 7 positions agree with TRBD1. The V segment lost 6 bases and the J segment 4 bases; nucleotides outside the gene matches: 4. The CDR3 loop spans 13 amino acids. CDR3: CASRNQGADTQYF. Here the CDR3 DNA reads TGTGCCAGCAGAAACCAGGGGGCAGATACGCAGTATTTT.

The V and J genes are TRBV27 and TRBJ2-3; TRBD2 agrees at 14 bases. This CDR3 is built from 15 residues. V shed 7 bases, J shed 3 bases, and the junction held 3 bases outside the gene matches. Germline CDR1 is MNHEY and CDR2 is SMNVEV (reference sequence). In DNA form, the CDR3 reads TGTGCCAGCACCGGACTAGCGGGAGGTACAGATACGCAGTATTTT. It specifies CASTGLAGGTDTQYF.

The chain has TRBV18 and TRBJ2-2; D remains unclear. Germline V gene lookup returns CDR1 KGHSH and CDR2 LQKENI. The V gene lost 3 bases and the J gene lost 5 bases, with 10 bases spanning the gap. The CDR3 length is 14 residues. The DNA of the CDR3 is TGTGCCAGCTCACCCCCCACTTCAACCGGGGAGCTGTTTTTT. Protein: CASSPPTSTGELFF. The full variable domain, with the rest looked up from reference TRBV18 and TRBJ2-2, is NAGVMQNPRHLVRRRGQEARLRCSPMKGHSHVYWYRQLPEEGLKFMVYLQKENIIDESGMPKERFSAEFPKEGPSILRIQQVVRGDSAAYFCASSPPTSTGELFFGEGSRLTVL.

The rearrangement joins TRBV3-1 (or the pseudogene TRBV3-2) to TRBJ2-2; the D gene is possibly TRBD1 (6 bases). The CDR3 runs to 13 residues. Trimming took 6 bases from V and 4 from J, leaving 9 bases between them. Germline lookup yields CDR1 LGHDT and CDR2 YNNKEL (reference sequence). The CDR3 is CASREQGTGELFF. The CDR3 region has the DNA TGTGCCAGCAGAGAACAGGGCACCGGGGAGCTGTTTTTT.

The chain couples TRBV7-2 to TRBJ2-3, with D perhaps TRBD2 (6 bases). This CDR3 spans 15 amino acids. V was pared by 5 bases and J by 2 bases, with 14 bases between. Germline V gene sequence: CDR1 SGHTA, CDR2 FQGNSA. CDR3 bases: TGTGCCAGCAGCCCCGGAGGGGCCACCACAGATACGCAGTATTTT. Translating it yields CASSPGGATTDTQYF.

The chain carries TRBV23-1 and TRBJ1-1, with 11 bases identical to TRBD1. TRBV23-1 is placed among ORFs of uncertain function. V lost 2 bases, J lost 3 bases, and 14 bases stayed unmatched. The CDR3 has 19 residues. The CDR3 reads CASSQHREDRGLGDTEAFF. CDR3 coding DNA: TGCGCCAGCAGTCAACACAGAGAGGACAGGGGGCTTGGGGACACTGAAGCTTTCTTT.

The V gene is TRBV27, the J gene TRBJ2-7; TRBD1 is a possible D gene (5 bases). This CDR3 spans 15 amino acids. From germline, CDR1 is MNHEY and CDR2 SMNVEV (reference sequence). Trimming left V 6 bases short and J 1 base short, with 16 bases between. The CDR3 sequence is CASRSRRQLSYEQYF. CDR3 in DNA: TGTGCCAGCAGAAGCCGAAGACAGCTTTCCTACGAGCAGTACTTC.

The chain links TRBV10-3 to TRBJ2-3; 12 nucleotides agree with TRBD2. CDR3 size: 15 residues. Trimming cost V 5 bases and J 2 bases; bases outside gene matches: 2. Germline CDR1 ENHRY, CDR2 SYGVKD. CDR3 DNA: TGTGCCATCAGTACTAGCGGGGGGTTCACAGATACGCAGTATTTT. This gives the protein CAISTSGGFTDTQYF.